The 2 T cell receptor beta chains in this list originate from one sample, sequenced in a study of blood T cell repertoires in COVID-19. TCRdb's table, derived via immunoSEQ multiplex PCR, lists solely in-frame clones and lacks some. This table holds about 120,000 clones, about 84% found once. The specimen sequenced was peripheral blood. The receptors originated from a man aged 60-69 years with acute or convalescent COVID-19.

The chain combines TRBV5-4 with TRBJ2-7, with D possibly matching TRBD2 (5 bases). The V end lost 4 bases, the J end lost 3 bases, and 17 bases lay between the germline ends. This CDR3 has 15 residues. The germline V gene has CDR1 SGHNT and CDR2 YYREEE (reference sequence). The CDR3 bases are TGTGCCAGCAGCCCTCGGGGAGAGGCCTACTACGAGCAGTACTTC. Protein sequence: CASSPRGEAYYEQYF.

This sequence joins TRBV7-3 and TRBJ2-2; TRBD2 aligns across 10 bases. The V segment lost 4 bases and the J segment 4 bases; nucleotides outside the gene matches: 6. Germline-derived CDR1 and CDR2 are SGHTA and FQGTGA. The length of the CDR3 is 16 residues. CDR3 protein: CASSSLAGGFTGELFF. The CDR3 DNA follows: TGTGCCAGCAGCTCTTTAGCGGGAGGATTCACCGGGGAGCTGTTTTTT.